This TCR beta chain was captured in a study of CD8 T cells in Susac syndrome. Study-wide background: Of the sequenced Susac syndrome patients, six had active disease and under 10 were in remission.

The sample holds a few counts of this clonotype. Looked up from germline, CDR1 is MGHRA and CDR2 is YSYEKL. CDR3 length equals 16 residues. Trimming cost V 4 bases and J 0 bases; bases outside gene matches: 6. Under recently defined diagnostic criteria, the patients with Susac syndrome qualified as having definite or probable disease. Reverse transcription of roughly 0.5 to 1 ug RNA was carried out with random hexamers. An immunoSEQ multiplex PCR amplified TCR beta CDR3 over 54 Vbeta and 13 Jbeta. TCRdb re-called the immunoSEQ multiplex PCR reads with MiXCR, one entry per CDR3 protein. The sample includes around 150,000 distinct CDR3 sequences, 95% of them seen just once.

This chain uses TRBV4-1 with TRBJ2-1; 7 bases agree with TRBD1. The receptor was derived from a human donor with Susac syndrome. The sequencing sample was made of CD4+ T cells from PBMCs. This CDR3 is CASSLQGISSYNEQFF. CDR3 in DNA: TGCGCCAGCAGCCTACAGGGGATTAGCTCCTACAATGAGCAGTTCTTC.